The clone carrying this T cell receptor beta chain was counted between two and nine times. Its antigen is not identified. At one of its ends the junction is not consistent with the germline gene, which may arise from a read error. CDR3 length: 12 amino acids. CDR1 and CDR2 (germline): SGHAT, FQNNGV. This entry is derived from a study of tumor-infiltrating lymphocytes in primary liver carcinoma. At the level of the study: Productive TCRbeta read counts per sample ran from roughly 3.65 to 7.13 million and were similar across tissue types. General study findings and limits: Tumor top-250-clone fraction significantly exceeded that of blood (p = 0.039).

Without any cell sorting, about 19-30 mg of bulk tissue yielded co-extracted RNA and DNA. A primer in the constant region served to generate TCR beta cDNA from approximately 500 ng of total RNA. Each TCR beta library was derived from three nested multiplex PCR rounds that employed slightly modified ARM-PCR. In the first two PCR rounds, TRBV1-TRBV30 forward primers were paired with a C-beta reverse primer, and each round lasted roughly 9 cycles. TCRdb reprocessed the multiplex PCR reads with MiXCR, giving one entry per CDR3 protein. This sample yields some 95,000 distinct CDR3 sequences, of which around 70% are seen a single time; about 27% belongs to the top ten.

The chain carries TRBV11-2 and TRBJ1-1; D ambiguous. This receptor was identified in a man aged 35 to 55 with primary liver carcinoma and hepatitis B virus infection. The sequenced sample consisted of tumor-adjacent normal liver tissue. The CDR3 sequence: CASSLVYTEAFF. The CDR3 DNA follows: TGCGCTAGCAGCTTAGTGTACACTGAAGCTTTCTTT.